This is a list of T cell receptor beta chains from one sample in a study of cytomegalovirus exposure and HLA in healthy donors. Only in-frame clones appear in the TCRdb table, and some are missing; sequencing was by immunoSEQ multiplex PCR. Among 90,000 or so clones listed, 85% were seen once. What was sequenced was PBMCs. Receptor source: a young man in good health and CMV-seropositive. Both conserved end residues are part of each CDR3. Fields, in order: D gene, clone size, V gene, J gene, CDR3 protein, CDR3 DNA. The D gene is left open where the match is weak. The size entry is marked missing in some rows and otherwise reads once, few, many or a size class.

d_call: TRBD1
clone_size: NA
v_call: TRBV28
j_call: TRBJ1-5
cdr3_aa: CASSSRDRVSQPQHF
cdr3_nt: TGTGCCAGCAGTTCCCGGGACAGGGTCTCGCAGCCCCAGCATTTT

d_call: NA
clone_size: NA
v_call: TRBV9
j_call: TRBJ1-1
cdr3_aa: CASSPSLLVGKNTEAFF
cdr3_nt: TGTGCCAGCAGCCCTAGCCTCCTTGTGGGTAAGAACACTGAAGCTTTCTTT

d_call: TRBD1
clone_size: NA
v_call: TRBV19
j_call: TRBJ1-2
cdr3_aa: CASSITGQGHYGYTF
cdr3_nt: TGTGCCAGTAGTATAACGGGACAGGGGCACTATGGCTACACCTTC

d_call: NA
clone_size: NA
v_call: TRBV5-1
j_call: TRBJ2-5
cdr3_aa: CASRRGEGRETQYF
cdr3_nt: TGCGCCAGCCGACGCGGGGAAGGGCGAGAGACCCAGTACTTC

d_call: NA
clone_size: NA
v_call: TRBV25-1
j_call: TRBJ1-4
cdr3_aa: CASSGGATEKLFF
cdr3_nt: TGTGCCAGCAGTGGGGGCGCTACTGAAAAACTGTTTTTT

d_call: TRBD1
clone_size: many
v_call: TRBV11-3
j_call: TRBJ1-2
cdr3_aa: CASSYPQGAGSYGYTF
cdr3_nt: TGTGCCAGCAGCTACCCCCAGGGGGCAGGTAGCTATGGCTACACCTTC

d_call: NA
clone_size: NA
v_call: TRBV6-6
j_call: TRBJ2-1
cdr3_aa: CASSYLSGTYNEQFF
cdr3_nt: TGTGCCAGCAGTTACCTAAGCGGCACATACAATGAGCAGTTCTTC

d_call: NA
clone_size: few
v_call: TRBV2
j_call: TRBJ1-5
cdr3_aa: CASTPGYQNQPQHF
cdr3_nt: TGTGCCAGCACCCCGGGATACCAGAATCAGCCCCAGCATTTT

d_call: NA
clone_size: NA
v_call: TRBV2
j_call: TRBJ2-1
cdr3_aa: CASSEWGSGEQFF
cdr3_nt: TGTGCCAGCAGTGAATGGGGCTCGGGTGAGCAGTTCTTC

d_call: TRBD1
clone_size: NA
v_call: TRBV27
j_call: TRBJ2-7
cdr3_aa: CASRIRGTAYEQYF
cdr3_nt: TGTGCCAGCAGGATTCGAGGGACAGCGTACGAGCAGTACTTC

d_call: NA
clone_size: few
v_call: TRBV12-5
j_call: TRBJ2-5
cdr3_aa: CASTPRPNRETQYF
cdr3_nt: TGTGCTAGTACTCCGAGGCCCAACCGGGAGACCCAGTACTTC

d_call: TRBD2
clone_size: NA
v_call: TRBV14
j_call: TRBJ2-7
cdr3_aa: CASSQATSGGGYEQYF
cdr3_nt: TGTGCCAGCAGCCAAGCGACTAGCGGAGGCGGGTACGAGCAGTACTTC

d_call: NA
clone_size: NA
v_call: TRBV5-4
j_call: TRBJ1-1
cdr3_aa: CASSRSGAEAFF
cdr3_nt: TGTGCCAGCAGCCGCAGCGGCGCTGAAGCTTTCTTT

d_call: TRBD1
clone_size: NA
v_call: TRBV5-1
j_call: TRBJ2-4
cdr3_aa: CASSFTGTGGLLAKNIQYF
cdr3_nt: TGCGCCAGCAGCTTTACCGGGACAGGAGGACTACTAGCCAAAAACATTCAGTACTTC

d_call: NA
clone_size: few
v_call: TRBV28
j_call: TRBJ2-7
cdr3_aa: CASSEWGDLYEQYF
cdr3_nt: TGTGCCAGCAGTGAGTGGGGGGACCTCTACGAGCAGTACTTC

d_call: NA
clone_size: few
v_call: TRBV19
j_call: TRBJ2-4
cdr3_aa: CASSMALHRKNIQYF
cdr3_nt: TGTGCCAGTAGTATGGCCTTACACCGAAAAAACATTCAGTACTTC

d_call: TRBD2
clone_size: NA
v_call: TRBV18
j_call: TRBJ2-2
cdr3_aa: CASSPWAGGQNTGELFF
cdr3_nt: TGTGCCAGCTCACCTTGGGCGGGAGGACAGAACACCGGGGAGCTGTTTTTT

d_call: NA
clone_size: NA
v_call: TRBV7-6
j_call: TRBJ2-3
cdr3_aa: CASSPWTAGTDTQYF
cdr3_nt: TGTGCCAGCAGCCCCTGGACAGCTGGGACAGATACGCAGTATTTT

d_call: NA
clone_size: NA
v_call: TRBV6-5
j_call: TRBJ2-7
cdr3_aa: CASSYSETSSYEQYF
cdr3_nt: TGTGCCAGCAGTTACTCAGAGACTAGCTCCTACGAGCAGTACTTC

d_call: TRBD1
clone_size: NA
v_call: TRBV27
j_call: TRBJ1-2
cdr3_aa: CASSLQGAGGYTF
cdr3_nt: TGTGCCAGCAGTTTACAGGGGGCGGGGGGCTACACCTTC

d_call: NA
clone_size: NA
v_call: TRBV6-1
j_call: TRBJ1-5
cdr3_aa: CASSADSNQPQHF
cdr3_nt: TGTGCCAGCAGTGCAGATAGCAATCAGCCCCAGCATTTT

d_call: NA
clone_size: NA
v_call: TRBV19
j_call: TRBJ1-2
cdr3_aa: CASSIYGTSSYGYTF
cdr3_nt: TGTGCCAGTAGTATTTACGGGACATCCTCCTATGGCTACACCTTC

d_call: TRBD1
clone_size: NA
v_call: TRBV10-1
j_call: TRBJ2-1
cdr3_aa: CASSERQGWNEQFF
cdr3_nt: TGCGCCAGCAGTGAGAGACAGGGGTGGAATGAGCAGTTCTTC

d_call: TRBD1
clone_size: NA
v_call: TRBV6-5
j_call: TRBJ1-1
cdr3_aa: CASSPQGSTEAFF
cdr3_nt: TGTGCCAGCAGCCCACAGGGGAGCACTGAAGCTTTCTTT

d_call: NA
clone_size: NA
v_call: TRBV6-5
j_call: TRBJ1-1
cdr3_aa: CASRVYMNTEAFF
cdr3_nt: TGTGCCAGCAGGGTATACATGAACACTGAAGCTTTCTTT

d_call: TRBD1
clone_size: NA
v_call: TRBV5-5
j_call: TRBJ1-5
cdr3_aa: CASSLLIPGTGEYF
cdr3_nt: TGTGCCAGCAGCTTGTTGATCCCGGGGACAGGGGAGTATTTT

d_call: NA
clone_size: NA
v_call: TRBV28
j_call: TRBJ2-1
cdr3_aa: CASTGGVTYNEQFF
cdr3_nt: TGTGCCAGCACGGGCGGGGTGACCTACAATGAGCAGTTCTTC

d_call: TRBD1
clone_size: NA
v_call: TRBV2
j_call: TRBJ2-5
cdr3_aa: CASSEIPGTGRETQYF
cdr3_nt: TGTGCCAGCAGTGAAATCCCCGGGACAGGGCGAGAGACCCAGTACTTC

d_call: TRBD1
clone_size: NA
v_call: TRBV7-8
j_call: TRBJ2-5
cdr3_aa: CASSSWDRGQETQYF
cdr3_nt: TGTGCCAGCAGCTCCTGGGACAGGGGGCAAGAGACCCAGTACTTC

d_call: TRBD2
clone_size: NA
v_call: TRBV6-5
j_call: TRBJ2-1
cdr3_aa: CASSYPKAGYNEQFF
cdr3_nt: TGTGCCAGCAGTTATCCGAAAGCGGGGTACAATGAGCAGTTCTTC

d_call: TRBD1
clone_size: once
v_call: TRBV23-1
j_call: TRBJ2-5
cdr3_aa: CASSQYPGQRETQYF
cdr3_nt: TGCGCCAGCAGTCAGTACCCGGGACAGCGAGAGACCCAGTACTTC

d_call: NA
clone_size: NA
v_call: TRBV5-6
j_call: TRBJ1-3
cdr3_aa: CASSSRAAYTIYF
cdr3_nt: TGTGCCAGCAGCTCGCGAGCTGCATACACCATATATTTT

d_call: NA
clone_size: few
v_call: TRBV11-2
j_call: TRBJ2-7
cdr3_aa: CASSRSYEQYF
cdr3_nt: TGTGCCAGCAGTCGTTCCTACGAGCAGTACTTC

d_call: TRBD1
clone_size: NA
v_call: TRBV6-5
j_call: TRBJ2-5
cdr3_aa: CASRTTGGVETQYF
cdr3_nt: TGTGCCAGCAGGACGACAGGGGGCGTCGAGACCCAGTACTTC

d_call: TRBD2
clone_size: NA
v_call: TRBV28
j_call: TRBJ2-6
cdr3_aa: CASSLAGENGANVLTF
cdr3_nt: TGTGCCAGCAGTTTAGCGGGGGAGAACGGGGCCAACGTCCTGACTTTC

d_call: NA
clone_size: NA
v_call: TRBV29-1
j_call: TRBJ1-5
cdr3_aa: CSVGGLSNQPQHF
cdr3_nt: TGCAGCGTTGGGGGACTTAGCAATCAGCCCCAGCATTTT

d_call: TRBD2
clone_size: NA
v_call: TRBV5-3
j_call: TRBJ2-3
cdr3_aa: CARSPQRDPSTDTQYF
cdr3_nt: TGTGCCAGAAGTCCCCAGCGGGATCCTAGCACAGATACGCAGTATTTT

d_call: TRBD2
clone_size: once
v_call: TRBV2
j_call: TRBJ2-3
cdr3_aa: CASRAGLRTDTQYF
cdr3_nt: TGTGCCAGCAGGGCGGGACTACGCACAGATACGCAGTATTTT

d_call: TRBD1
clone_size: NA
v_call: TRBV6-5
j_call: TRBJ2-1
cdr3_aa: CASSDRDSYNEQFF
cdr3_nt: TGTGCCAGCAGCGACAGGGACTCCTACAATGAGCAGTTCTTC

d_call: TRBD1
clone_size: NA
v_call: TRBV14
j_call: TRBJ2-5
cdr3_aa: CASSPGQRETQYF
cdr3_nt: TGTGCCAGCAGCCCGGGACAGAGGGAGACCCAGTACTTC

d_call: NA
clone_size: NA
v_call: TRBV25-1
j_call: TRBJ2-6
cdr3_aa: CASSGISGTGANVLTF
cdr3_nt: TGTGCCAGCAGTGGTATTAGCGGTACTGGGGCCAACGTCCTGACTTTC

d_call: NA
clone_size: few
v_call: TRBV9
j_call: TRBJ2-2
cdr3_aa: CASSVEGGITGELFF
cdr3_nt: TGTGCCAGCAGCGTAGAAGGGGGTATCACCGGGGAGCTGTTTTTT

d_call: TRBD2
clone_size: NA
v_call: TRBV27
j_call: TRBJ2-7
cdr3_aa: CASSPGLAGSYEQYF
cdr3_nt: TGTGCCAGCAGTCCAGGACTAGCGGGATCCTACGAGCAGTACTTC

d_call: TRBD1
clone_size: NA
v_call: TRBV19
j_call: TRBJ2-4
cdr3_aa: CASSATGNAKNIQYF
cdr3_nt: TGTGCCAGTAGTGCGACAGGGAATGCCAAAAACATTCAGTACTTC

d_call: NA
clone_size: NA
v_call: TRBV6-1
j_call: TRBJ2-3
cdr3_aa: CASSTGSTDTQYF
cdr3_nt: TGTGCCAGCAGCACAGGGAGCACAGATACGCAGTATTTT

d_call: TRBD2
clone_size: NA
v_call: TRBV5-1
j_call: TRBJ2-5
cdr3_aa: CASSGSSGSPMETQYF
cdr3_nt: TGCGCCAGCAGCGGATCTAGCGGGAGTCCCATGGAGACCCAGTACTTC

d_call: NA
clone_size: NA
v_call: TRBV6-1
j_call: TRBJ1-1
cdr3_aa: CASNGVGMNTEAFF
cdr3_nt: TGTGCCAGCAACGGGGTAGGCATGAACACTGAAGCTTTCTTT

d_call: NA
clone_size: NA
v_call: TRBV7-3
j_call: TRBJ2-3
cdr3_aa: CASSLLGQTRDTQYF
cdr3_nt: TGTGCCAGCAGCTTATTGGGCCAGACCAGAGATACGCAGTATTTT

d_call: TRBD1
clone_size: NA
v_call: TRBV28
j_call: TRBJ1-1
cdr3_aa: CASTLRTGPNTEAFF
cdr3_nt: TGTGCCAGCACCCTCCGGACAGGGCCCAACACTGAAGCTTTCTTT

d_call: TRBD2
clone_size: few
v_call: TRBV7-2
j_call: TRBJ2-7
cdr3_aa: CASSLLAGPYEQYF
cdr3_nt: TGTGCCAGCAGCTTGCTAGCGGGCCCCTACGAGCAGTACTTC

d_call: NA
clone_size: NA
v_call: TRBV5-4
j_call: TRBJ2-2
cdr3_aa: CASSFWRGQANTGELFF
cdr3_nt: TGTGCCAGCAGCTTTTGGAGGGGGCAGGCGAACACCGGGGAGCTGTTTTTT

d_call: TRBD1
clone_size: NA
v_call: TRBV5-1
j_call: TRBJ2-1
cdr3_aa: CASSPGGQGVFGQFF
cdr3_nt: TGCGCCAGCAGCCCAGGGGGACAGGGCGTCTTCGGGCAGTTCTTC

d_call: NA
clone_size: NA
v_call: TRBV5-8
j_call: TRBJ1-2
cdr3_aa: CASRVFWWPGWGYTF
cdr3_nt: TGTGCCAGCAGGGTTTTTTGGTGGCCCGGGTGGGGCTACACCTTC

d_call: NA
clone_size: NA
v_call: TRBV10-1
j_call: TRBJ2-1
cdr3_aa: CASSPPLKVFAGEQFF
cdr3_nt: TGCGCCAGCAGTCCACCATTGAAAGTTTTCGCAGGTGAGCAGTTCTTC

d_call: NA
clone_size: NA
v_call: TRBV28
j_call: TRBJ2-5
cdr3_aa: CASSPGGVSGYLETQYF
cdr3_nt: TGTGCCAGCAGTCCGGGTGGTGTCTCGGGATATTTAGAGACCCAGTACTTC